This T cell receptor (beta chain) was sequenced during a study of STAT3 mutations in large granular lymphocyte leukemia. The study, taken as a whole, reports: In T-cell large granular lymphocyte leukemia, about half of patients showed multiple immunodominant subclonotypes.

Data came from immunoSEQ multiplex PCR; TCRdb stores just in-frame clones and leaves some out. The data hold approximately 29,000 clones, with about 86% observed a single time. In the case of this clone: Its target is unknown.

The CDR3 runs to 13 residues. With V trimmed by 4 bases and J by 6 bases, 4 bases remained unmatched. The germline V gene has CDR1 SQVTM and CDR2 ANQGSEA. The receptor was derived from a man aged 60-69 years with T-cell large granular lymphocyte leukemia. Some clones in this sample may be carry-over from other donors' samples. The chain employs TRBV29-1 and TRBJ2-7, with TRBD1 matching 12 bases. The sequencing sample was made of peripheral blood mononuclear cells. CDR3 sequence: CSVVRDRGLEQYF. CDR3 DNA sequence: TGCAGCGTTGTCCGGGACAGGGGGCTCGAGCAGTACTTC.